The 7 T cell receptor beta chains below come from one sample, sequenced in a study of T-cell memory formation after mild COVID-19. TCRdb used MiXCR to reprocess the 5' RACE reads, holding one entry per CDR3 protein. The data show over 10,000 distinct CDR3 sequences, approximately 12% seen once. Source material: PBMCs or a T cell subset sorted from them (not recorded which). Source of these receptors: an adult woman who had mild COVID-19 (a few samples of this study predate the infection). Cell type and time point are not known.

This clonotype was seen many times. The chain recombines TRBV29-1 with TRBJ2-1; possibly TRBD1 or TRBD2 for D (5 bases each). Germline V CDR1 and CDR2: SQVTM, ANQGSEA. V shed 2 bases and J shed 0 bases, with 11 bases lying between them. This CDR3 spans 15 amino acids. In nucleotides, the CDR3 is TGCAGCGTTGAATACGGGACCTCCTCCTACAATGAGCAGTTCTTC. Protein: CSVEYGTSSYNEQFF.

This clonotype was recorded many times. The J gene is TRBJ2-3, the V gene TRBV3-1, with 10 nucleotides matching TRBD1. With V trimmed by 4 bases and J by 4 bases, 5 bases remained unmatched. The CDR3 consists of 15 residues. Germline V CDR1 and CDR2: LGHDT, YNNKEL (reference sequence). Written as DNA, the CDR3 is TGTGCCAGCAGCCGCGGGACAGGGGAGGCAGATACGCAGTATTTT. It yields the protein CASSRGTGEADTQYF.

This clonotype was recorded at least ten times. CDR3 sequence (DNA): TGTGCCAGCAAAAGGACTAGCGGGGGAAATGAGCAGTTCTTC. Its protein is CASKRTSGGNEQFF. The J gene is TRBJ2-1, the V gene TRBV7-3, with 13 bases identical to TRBD2. J lost 7 bases, V lost 7 bases, and 4 bases had no gene match. Per germline, CDR1 SGHTA and CDR2 FQGTGA. This CDR3 spans 14 amino acids.

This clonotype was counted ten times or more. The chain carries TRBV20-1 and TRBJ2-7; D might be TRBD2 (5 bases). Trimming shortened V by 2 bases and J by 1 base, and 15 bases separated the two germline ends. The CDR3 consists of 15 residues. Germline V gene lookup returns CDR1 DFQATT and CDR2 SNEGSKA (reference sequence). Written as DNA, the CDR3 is TGCAGTGCTAGATTACCCGACACGGGATCCTACGAGCAGTACTTC. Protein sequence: CSARLPDTGSYEQYF.

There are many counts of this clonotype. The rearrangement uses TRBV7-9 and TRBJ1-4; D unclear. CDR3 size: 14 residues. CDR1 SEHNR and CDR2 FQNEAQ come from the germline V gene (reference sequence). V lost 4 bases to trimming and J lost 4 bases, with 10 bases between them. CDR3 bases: TGTGCCAGCAGCTCCCCGCAGAATAATGAAAAACTGTTTTTT. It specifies CASSSPQNNEKLFF.

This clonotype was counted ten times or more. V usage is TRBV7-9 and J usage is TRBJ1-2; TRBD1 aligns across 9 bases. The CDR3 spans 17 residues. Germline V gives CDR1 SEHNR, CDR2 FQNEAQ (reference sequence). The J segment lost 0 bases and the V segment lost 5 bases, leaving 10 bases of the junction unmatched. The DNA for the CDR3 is TGTGCCAGCAGCGCGGGGGACAGGGTTTATTCTAACTATGGCTACACCTTC. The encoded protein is CASSAGDRVYSNYGYTF.

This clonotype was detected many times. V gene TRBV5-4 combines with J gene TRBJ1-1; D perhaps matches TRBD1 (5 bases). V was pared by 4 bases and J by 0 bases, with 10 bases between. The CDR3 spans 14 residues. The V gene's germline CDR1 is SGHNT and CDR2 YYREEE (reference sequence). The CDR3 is CASSLEGLNTEAFF. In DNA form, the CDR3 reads TGTGCCAGCAGCCTAGAGGGGTTGAACACTGAAGCTTTCTTT.